This T cell receptor beta chain was captured in a study of blood T cell repertoires in COVID-19. Study at large: From T cells, B-cell-depleted T cells, or PBMCs came the material, which was cDNA or gDNA.

Some clones are missing from TCRdb's copy, which holds only in-frame ones; the method was immunoSEQ multiplex PCR. The table lists roughly 150,000 clones, about 83% of them singletons. The V end was cut by 6 bases, the J end by 8 bases, with 14 bases between. The CDR3 has 13 residues. Germline assignment: CDR1 SEHNR and CDR2 FQNEAQ (reference sequence). V gene TRBV7-9 combines with J gene TRBJ1-3; D remains unclear. Sequencing was carried out using peripheral blood. The receptor's source is a woman older than 75 with acute or convalescent COVID-19. The CDR3 loop reads CASSFEAMDTIYF. The CDR3 bases are TGTGCCAGCAGTTTTGAGGCAATGGACACCATATATTTT.